The clone carrying this T cell receptor (beta chain) was seen only once. Its antigen is not identified. TCRdb's table, derived via immunoSEQ multiplex PCR, lists solely in-frame clones and lacks some. The sample yields 250,000 to 350,000 clones, 60% to 80% seen once. The data stem from a study of cytotoxic CD8 clonotypes in ibrutinib-treated CLL. Study-wide background: Included were 11 to 12 relapsed/refractory and 15 treatment-naive patients, of whom 17 were IGHV unmutated. Response specimens were obtained following a median treatment duration of about twelve months, with a range of 6 to 36. An average of approximately 260,000 productive templates and 94,082 productive rearrangements was obtained per sample.

Findings of the study overall: A rise in clonality was seen at ibrutinib response, and a fall back toward baseline was seen at progression.

Sequences were derived from PBMCs, sampled at disease progression, from a patient treated with ibrutinib. The sequence derives from a human donor with chronic lymphocytic leukemia.

The DNA for the CDR3 is TGCAGCGTTGAACTCGGACAGTACACCGGGGAGCTGTTTTTT. This sequence encodes CSVELGQYTGELFF. The V and J genes are TRBV29-1 and TRBJ2-2; D is perhaps TRBD1 (6 bases). V was shortened by 2 bases and J by 3 bases, with 10 bases between the two germline ends. This CDR3 spans 14 amino acids. Germline V gene data show CDR1 as SQVTM and CDR2 as ANQGSEA.